These T cell receptor beta chains were read from a single sample in a study of blood T cell repertoires in COVID-19. Repertoires were generated with immunoSEQ multiplex PCR, while TCRdb's copy carries only in-frame clones and drops some. The sample records more than 300,000 clones, just under 90% being singletons. Sequencing was carried out using peripheral blood. The receptor set was obtained from a woman aged 25-40 years with COVID-19, enrolled during active disease. CDR3s include the opening cysteine and the closing phenylalanine or tryptophan. D genes are given only for firm matches. Part of the rows lack a size; the others show once, few, many or a class for expanded clones.

size: -
V: TRBV5-1
D: -
J: TRBJ1-1
CDR3: CASSLEGGEAFF
DNA: TGCGCCAGCAGCTTGGAAGGGGGTGAAGCTTTCTTT

size: -
V: TRBV7-8
D: TRBD2
J: TRBJ2-1
CDR3: CASSPRKLAASYNEQFF
DNA: TGTGCCAGCAGCCCGAGGAAACTAGCGGCATCCTACAATGAGCAGTTCTTC

size: -
V: TRBV6-5
D: -
J: TRBJ1-6
CDR3: CASSYTGPSSPLHF
DNA: TGTGCCAGCAGTTACACAGGGCCCTCCTCACCCCTCCACTTT

size: -
V: TRBV5-4
D: -
J: TRBJ2-2
CDR3: CASSLGDRMNTGELFF
DNA: TGTGCCAGCAGCTTGGGCGATAGAATGAACACCGGGGAGCTGTTTTTT

size: once
V: TRBV27
D: -
J: TRBJ1-6
CDR3: CASSLTGYSYNSPLHF
DNA: TGTGCCAGCAGTTTAACAGGGTACTCCTATAATTCACCCCTCCACTTT

size: -
V: TRBV27
D: -
J: TRBJ2-5
CDR3: CASSWGLQETQYF
DNA: TGTGCCAGCAGTTGGGGACTCCAAGAGACCCAGTACTTC

size: -
V: TRBV6-4
D: -
J: TRBJ1-4
CDR3: CAAGVGSGNNEKLFF
DNA: TGTGCCGCGGGGGTCGGATCGGGAAATAATGAAAAACTGTTTTTT

size: -
V: TRBV7-8
D: -
J: TRBJ1-3
CDR3: CASSLGSSGNTIYF
DNA: TGTGCCAGCAGCTTAGGGAGCTCTGGAAACACCATATATTTT

size: -
V: TRBV4-1
D: TRBD2
J: TRBJ2-5
CDR3: CASSPLAGETQYF
DNA: TGCGCCAGCAGCCCCTTAGCGGGTGAGACCCAGTACTTC

size: few
V: TRBV4-3
D: -
J: TRBJ1-2
CDR3: CASSQDGKLNYGYTF
DNA: TGCGCCAGCAGCCAAGATGGCAAATTGAACTATGGCTACACCTTC

size: -
V: TRBV7-7
D: TRBD1
J: TRBJ2-3
CDR3: CASSLGQGAQDTQYF
DNA: TGTGCTAGCAGCTTAGGACAGGGGGCGCAGGATACGCAGTATTTT

size: -
V: TRBV6-5
D: -
J: TRBJ1-5
CDR3: CASSSGDLQGQPQHF
DNA: TGTGCCAGCAGTTCCGGGGACCTACAGGGCCAGCCCCAGCATTTT

size: -
V: TRBV28
D: -
J: TRBJ1-5
CDR3: CASSLWGREGPQHF
DNA: TGTGCCAGCAGTTTGTGGGGGCGCGAAGGGCCCCAGCATTTT

size: -
V: TRBV28
D: -
J: TRBJ1-3
CDR3: CASSYRPSGNTIYF
DNA: TGTGCCAGCAGTTACAGACCCTCTGGAAACACCATATATTTT

size: -
V: TRBV5-1
D: -
J: TRBJ1-3
CDR3: CASSLVGSRSGVGNTIYF
DNA: TGCGCCAGCAGCTTGGTCGGCTCCCGAAGCGGTGTGGGAAACACCATATATTTT

size: -
V: TRBV2
D: TRBD1
J: TRBJ1-3
CDR3: CASSELSPGGSGNTIYF
DNA: TGTGCCAGCAGTGAACTATCCCCAGGGGGCAGTGGAAACACCATATATTTT